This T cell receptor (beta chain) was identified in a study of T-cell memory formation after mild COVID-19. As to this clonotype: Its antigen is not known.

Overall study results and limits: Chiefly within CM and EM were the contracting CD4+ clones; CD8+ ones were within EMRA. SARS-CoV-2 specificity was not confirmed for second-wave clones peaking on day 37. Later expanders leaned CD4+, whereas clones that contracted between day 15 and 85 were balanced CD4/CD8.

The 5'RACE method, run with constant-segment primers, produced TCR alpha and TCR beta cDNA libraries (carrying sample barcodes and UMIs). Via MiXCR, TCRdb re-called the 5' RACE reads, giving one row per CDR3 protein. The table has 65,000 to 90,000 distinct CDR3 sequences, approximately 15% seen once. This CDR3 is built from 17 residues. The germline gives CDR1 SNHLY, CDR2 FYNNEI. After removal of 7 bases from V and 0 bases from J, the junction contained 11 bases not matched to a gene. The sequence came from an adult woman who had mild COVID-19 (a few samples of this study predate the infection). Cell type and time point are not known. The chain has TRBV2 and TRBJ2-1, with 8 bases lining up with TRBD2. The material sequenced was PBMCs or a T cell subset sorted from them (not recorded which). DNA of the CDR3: TGTGCCAGCATCCCCTCAGCGGGAGTCCACTCCTACAATGAGCAGTTCTTC. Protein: CASIPSAGVHSYNEQFF.